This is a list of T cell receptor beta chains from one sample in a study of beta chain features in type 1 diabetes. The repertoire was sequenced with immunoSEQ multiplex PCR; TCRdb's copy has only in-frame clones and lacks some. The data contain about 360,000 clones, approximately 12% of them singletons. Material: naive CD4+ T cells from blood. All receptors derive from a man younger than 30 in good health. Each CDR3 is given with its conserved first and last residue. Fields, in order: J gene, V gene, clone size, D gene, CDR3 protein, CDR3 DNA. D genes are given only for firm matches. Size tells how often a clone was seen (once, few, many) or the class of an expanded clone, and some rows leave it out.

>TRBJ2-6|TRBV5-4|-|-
CASSHPQVPGSGANVLTF
TGTGCCAGCAGCCACCCTCAGGTCCCAGGCTCTGGGGCCAACGTCCTGACTTTC
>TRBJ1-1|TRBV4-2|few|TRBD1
CASSQLDRPGAFF
TGTGCCAGCAGCCAACTGGACAGGCCCGGGGCTTTCTTT
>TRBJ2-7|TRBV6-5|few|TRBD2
CASSYRTSGAYEQYF
TGTGCCAGCAGTTACCGGACTAGCGGGGCCTACGAGCAGTACTTC
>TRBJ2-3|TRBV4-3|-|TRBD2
CASSLLAGELDTQYF
TGCGCCAGCAGCCTCCTAGCGGGAGAGTTAGATACGCAGTATTTT
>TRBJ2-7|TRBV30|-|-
CACSRRTASYEQYF
TGTGCCTGCTCCCGAAGGACAGCCTCCTACGAGCAGTACTTC
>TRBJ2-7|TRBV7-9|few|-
CASSLRQVPEQYF
TGTGCCAGCAGCTTGAGACAGGTGCCCGAGCAGTACTTC
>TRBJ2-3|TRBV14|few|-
CASSQGVAGPADTQYF
TGTGCCAGCAGCCAAGGAGTCGCGGGGCCCGCAGATACGCAGTATTTT
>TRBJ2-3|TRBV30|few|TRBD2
CAWSGTAGAGTDTQYF
TGTGCCTGGAGTGGTACAGCGGGGGCCGGCACAGATACGCAGTATTTT
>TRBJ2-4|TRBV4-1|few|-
CASSQDSGAKNIQYF
TGCGCCAGCAGCCAAGATTCAGGGGCCAAAAACATTCAGTACTTC
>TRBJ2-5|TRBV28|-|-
CASSFAQETQYF
TGTGCCAGCAGTTTTGCGCAAGAGACCCAGTACTTC
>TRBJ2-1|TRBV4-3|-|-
CASSRGTGDYNEQFF
TGCGCCAGCAGCCGCGGGACTGGTGACTACAATGAGCAGTTCTTC
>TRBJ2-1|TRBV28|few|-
CASSGQYNEQFF
TGTGCCAGCAGCGGACAATACAATGAGCAGTTCTTC
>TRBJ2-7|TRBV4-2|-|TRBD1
CASSPQATGTYEQYF
TGTGCCAGCAGCCCCCAGGCGACAGGGACCTACGAGCAGTACTTC
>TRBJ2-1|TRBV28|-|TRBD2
CASRLPGTSLSEQFF
TGTGCCAGCAGATTACCAGGGACTAGCTTAAGTGAGCAGTTCTTC
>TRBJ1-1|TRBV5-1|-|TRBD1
CASSWGQMNTEAFF
TGCGCCAGCAGCTGGGGACAGATGAACACTGAAGCTTTCTTT
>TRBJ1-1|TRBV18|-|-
CASSRSQGYGTEAFF
TGTGCCAGCTCCCGATCACAGGGTTACGGCACTGAAGCTTTCTTT
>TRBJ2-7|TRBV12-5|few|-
CASGLGDEQYF
TGTGCTAGTGGTTTAGGAGACGAGCAGTACTTC
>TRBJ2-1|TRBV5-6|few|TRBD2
CASSLLALSYNEQFF
TGTGCCAGCAGCTTACTAGCGCTTTCTTACAATGAGCAGTTCTTC
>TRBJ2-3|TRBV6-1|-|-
CASSHTGLRDTQYF
TGTGCCAGCAGCCATACAGGGCTCCGAGATACGCAGTATTTT
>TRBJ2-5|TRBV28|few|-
CASSFISDTEETQYF
TGTGCCAGCAGTTTTATCTCTGACACCGAAGAGACCCAGTACTTC
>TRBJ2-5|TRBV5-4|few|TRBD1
CASSLGQQETQYF
TGTGCCAGCAGCCTGGGACAGCAAGAGACCCAGTACTTC
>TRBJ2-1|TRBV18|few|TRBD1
CASSPMDRDGEQFF
TGTGCCAGCTCACCTATGGACAGGGACGGTGAGCAGTTCTTC
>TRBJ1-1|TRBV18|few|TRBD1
CASSPRTGLNTEAFF
TGTGCCAGCTCACCTCGGACAGGGTTAAACACTGAAGCTTTCTTT
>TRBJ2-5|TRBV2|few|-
CASSQTGYRETQYF
TGTGCCAGCAGTCAGACAGGTTACAGGGAGACCCAGTACTTC
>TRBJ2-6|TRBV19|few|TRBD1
CASSYFRTGKGSGANVLTF
TGTGCCAGTAGTTACTTTCGGACAGGGAAGGGCTCTGGGGCCAACGTCCTGACTTTC
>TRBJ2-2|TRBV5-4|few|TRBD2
CASSPGGARAGELFF
TGTGCCAGCAGCCCGGGGGGGGCGCGCGCCGGGGAGCTGTTTTTT
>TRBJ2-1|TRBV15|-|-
CATSRDSSPGGGEQFF
TGTGCCACCAGCAGAGATTCGTCTCCCGGTGGTGGTGAGCAGTTCTTC
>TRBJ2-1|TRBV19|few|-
CASSIDLSRLFF
TGTGCCAGTAGTATAGATCTATCCCGCCTGTTCTTC
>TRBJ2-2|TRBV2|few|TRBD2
CASRTSITFTGELFF
TGTGCCAGCAGGACTAGCATAACGTTTACCGGGGAGCTGTTTTTT